These 17 T cell receptor beta chains came from one sample sequenced in a study of CD8 T cells in Susac syndrome. Random hexamers were used to reverse transcribe roughly 0.5 to 1 ug of RNA. Each CDR3 protein gets one entry after TCRdb re-called the immunoSEQ multiplex PCR reads with MiXCR. The sample has some 150,000 distinct CDR3 sequences, about 94% seen once. Specimen: CD8+ T cells from PBMCs. These receptors were taken from a human donor in good health.

The V call is TRBV9, the J call TRBJ1-2; the match to TRBD1 covers 8 bases. In germline, CDR1 is SGDLS, CDR2 YYNGEE. The V segment lost 3 bases and the J segment 6 bases; nucleotides outside the gene matches: 4. This CDR3 has 13 residues. Written as DNA, the CDR3 is TGTGCCAGCAGCGCTTTGACAGGGGATGGCTACACCTTC. It is translated as CASSALTGDGYTF.

The genes are TRBV4-2 and TRBJ2-1; tentative D call: TRBD2 (6 bases). V dropped 0 bases and J dropped 7 bases, with 22 bases sitting between them. In germline, CDR1 is LGHNA, CDR2 YNFKEQ. The CDR3 contains 18 residues. CDR3 in amino acids: CASSQDLYGGIGTNEQFF. CDR3 nucleotides: TGTGCCAGCAGCCAAGATTTGTACGGGGGAATAGGTACAAATGAGCAGTTCTTC.

V gene TRBV12-5 combines with J gene TRBJ2-5; TRBD2 might be the D (6 bases). Germline V CDR1 and CDR2: LGHNT, FRNRAP. V lost 0 bases and J lost 5, with 13 bases in between. This CDR3 comprises 15 residues. The CDR3 is CASGLVESGEETQYF. DNA of the CDR3: TGTGCTAGTGGTTTGGTAGAGTCGGGAGAGGAGACCCAGTACTTC.

The rearrangement uses TRBV29-1 and TRBJ2-2, with TRBD2 matching 7 bases. This CDR3 comprises 12 residues. Germline V gene data show CDR1 as SQVTM and CDR2 as ANQGSEA. The J segment lost 5 bases and the V segment lost 6 bases, leaving 3 bases of the junction unmatched. The CDR3 loop is CSVAGRTGELFF. As DNA, the CDR3 is TGCAGCGTAGCGGGACGGACCGGGGAGCTGTTTTTT.

The CDR3 reads CSVVAGTYEQYF. CDR3 DNA: TGCAGCGTTGTGGCCGGCACCTACGAGCAGTACTTC. J is TRBJ2-7 and V is TRBV29-1; D call uncertain. The V and J ends lost 4 bases and 2 bases respectively, with 9 bases between them. CDR1 SQVTM and CDR2 ANQGSEA come from the germline V gene. The CDR3 has 12 amino acids.

The chain has TRBV27 and TRBJ1-2; perhaps TRBD1 as D (5 bases). Deletions cut 2 bases from V and 4 bases from J, with 14 bases between. The CDR3 length is 15 residues. CDR1 is MNHEY, CDR2 SMNVEV, per germline (reference sequence). The CDR3 region is CASSLDAGIPYGYTF. The CDR3 DNA sequence: TGTGCCAGCAGTTTAGATGCAGGGATTCCCTATGGCTACACCTTC.

The chain joins TRBV24-1 to TRBJ2-4; a possible D gene is TRBD2 (6 bases). Trimming left V 11 bases short and J 0 bases short, with 7 bases between. The CDR3 loop spans 12 amino acids. From germline, CDR1 is KGHDR and CDR2 SFDVKD. In DNA form, the CDR3 reads TGTGCCATGGGACTAGCCAAAAACATTCAGTACTTC. Protein product: CAMGLAKNIQYF.

The rearrangement joins TRBV29-1 to TRBJ2-7; D unclear. The CDR3 runs to 15 residues. The V gene's germline CDR1 is SQVTM and CDR2 ANQGSEA. Trimming pared 0 bases from V and 0 bases from J, leaving 12 bases between. This CDR3 is CSVEDDGISSYEQYF. The CDR3 DNA reads TGCAGCGTTGAAGACGACGGAATTAGCTCCTACGAGCAGTACTTC.

This sequence joins TRBV7-2 and TRBJ2-5; no definite D call. In germline, CDR1 is SGHTA, CDR2 FQGNSA. V shed 2 bases and J shed 7 bases, with 8 bases lying between them. This CDR3 spans 12 amino acids. CDR3 DNA sequence: TGTGCCAGCAGCTTACAGGAAGGGACCCAGTACTTC. Protein sequence: CASSLQEGTQYF.

The CDR3 loop reads CSARVPERDALNEQFF. The CDR3 DNA sequence: TGCAGTGCTAGAGTACCCGAGCGGGATGCCCTTAATGAGCAGTTCTTC. This chain uses TRBV20-1 with TRBJ2-1; 7 bases fit TRBD2. V trimming: 1 base; J trimming: 7 bases; junction bases outside the gene matches: 13. Germline CDR1 reads DFQATT; CDR2 reads SNEGSKA (reference sequence). The CDR3 runs 16 residues.

The chain recombines TRBV7-9 with TRBJ2-7, with 7 bases identical to TRBD1. V was clipped by 0 bases and J by 4 bases; unmatched bases: 6. CDR3 length: 15 amino acids. Germline values: CDR1 SEHNR, CDR2 FQNEAQ (reference sequence). The DNA of the CDR3 is TGTGCCAGCAGCTTAGCGCTCGGACAGGAATACGAGCAGTACTTC. This sequence encodes CASSLALGQEYEQYF.

J is TRBJ2-2 and V is TRBV24-1, with D uncertain. This CDR3 region has 12 residues. V was shortened by 5 bases and J by 6 bases, with 6 bases between the two germline ends. Germline values: CDR1 KGHDR, CDR2 SFDVKD. The CDR3 sequence: CATSVGSGELFF. The CDR3 nucleotides read TGTGCCACCAGTGTGGGATCCGGGGAGCTGTTTTTT.

The V call is TRBV7-9, the J call TRBJ1-1; no clear D. CDR1 and CDR2 (germline): SEHNR, FQNEAQ (reference sequence). V lost 1 base and J 2 bases, leaving 8 bases between the germline ends. This CDR3 has 14 residues. The CDR3 loop reads CASSLDSANTEAFF. The CDR3 nucleotides read TGTGCCAGCAGCTTAGATTCGGCAAACACTGAAGCTTTCTTT.

The chain couples TRBV5-6 to TRBJ2-3; 11 nucleotides line up with TRBD2. V shed 5 bases and J 8 bases; nucleotides not matched to a gene: 10. CDR3 length: 15 amino acids. CDR1 is SGHDT, CDR2 YYEEEE, per germline. CDR3 residues: CASSVSGTSGGTQYF. CDR3 DNA sequence: TGTGCCAGCAGTGTATCAGGGACTAGCGGTGGTACGCAGTATTTT. The full variable domain, rest sourced from reference TRBV5-6 and TRBJ2-3, is DAGVTQSPTHLIKTRGQQVTLRCSPKSGHDTVSWYQQALGQGPQFIFQYYEEEERQRGNFPDRFSGHQFPNYSSELNVNALLLGDSALYLCASSVSGTSGGTQYFGPGTRLTVL.

DNA of the CDR3: TGTGCCAGCAGCTTAGTGGCTGTCATAAACACTGAAGCTTTCTTT. Protein: CASSLVAVINTEAFF. The chain is built from TRBV7-9 and TRBJ1-1; D ambiguous. This CDR3 contains 15 residues. V was pared by 1 base and J by 2 bases, with 11 bases between. Germline V gene lookup returns CDR1 SEHNR and CDR2 FQNEAQ (reference sequence).

The chain combines TRBV9 with TRBJ1-2; no clear D. Germline-derived CDR1 and CDR2 are SGDLS and YYNGEE. Trimming shortened V by 0 bases and J by 3 bases, and 9 bases separated the two germline ends. This CDR3 is 14 amino acids long. Here the CDR3 reads CASSVVPRDYGYTF. CDR3 DNA: TGTGCCAGCAGCGTAGTCCCGAGAGACTATGGCTACACCTTC.

This sequence joins TRBV30 and TRBJ2-7, with D perhaps TRBD1 or TRBD2 (6 bases each). V was cut by 2 bases and J by 7 bases, with 15 bases left in between. Germline V lookup: CDR1 GTSNPN, CDR2 SVGIG (reference sequence). This CDR3 comprises 13 residues. DNA for the CDR3: TGTGCCTGGAGTTTGGAGGGGGTCGAGGAGCAGTACTTC. Translating it yields CAWSLEGVEEQYF.